This TCR beta chain was sequenced during a study of shared clonotypes between healthy human individuals (dated by TCRdb to 2018 to 2021). Looking at the study overall: A couple of women and three men aged 18 to 49 years were included in the cohort. For each donor, CD4 naive and CD4 memory were each run on three plates, CD8 naive on two plates, and CD8 memory on one plate. The study deeply sequenced blood TCR repertoires of several healthy adults to estimate repertoire size and the extent of clonotype sharing between individuals. To increase sequencing depth and limit assay-specific biases, different laboratories used diverse techniques to prepare libraries and sequence TCR repertoires. Leukapheresis yielded between about 0.94 and 8.9 billion PBMCs per donor.

The CDR3 holds 17 amino acids from the cysteine to the phenylalanine. Left in the record is the CDR3 DNA by itself, 51 bases read in frame from the first base. CDR1 and CDR2 were assigned from the germline V gene as ENHRY and SYGVKD. Trimmed from V: 10 bases; trimmed from J: 0 bases; junction bases lacking a gene match: 14. The donors were healthy, HIV-negative adults with no recently reported acute infections or vaccinations. Every donor was a Caucasian adult residing in Nashville, Tennessee, USA. CD4+ T cells were enriched by magnetic negative selection, after which naive cells were positively selected on CD45RA and the negative fraction was taken as the memory subset. Blood was obtained by leukapheresis, after which PBMCs were separated by Ficoll-Histopaque density gradient centrifugation and cryopreserved in liquid nitrogen vapor phase. Purity and quantity of every magnetically sorted T cell population were checked by analytical flow cytometry. From each sorted fraction, genomic DNA was isolated and quantified by UV absorbance on a Nanodrop 2000c.

Using the deep immunoSEQ assay, multiplex PCR amplified TCR CDR3 regions from genomic DNA. Extracted genomic DNA from each cell subset was spread evenly across all wells of several immunoSEQ 96-well plates, with each plate serving as a replicate. Each replicate PCR for sorted subsets received 150 to 250 ng genomic DNA, equal to roughly 30,000 T cell genomes. Purified libraries were quantified with a Qubit 3.0 fluorometer, sized on a Bioanalyzer 2100, and re-quantified with the KAPA Library Quantification kit. A separate single-read 150-cycle Illumina NextSeq 550 flow cell was used to sequence each immunoSEQ 96-well plate. Per the original workflow: Because only junctional sequences without quality scores were contained in the immunoSEQ output, filtering matching that applied to full-length reads could not be performed. To assign V/J genes and CDR3, sequences were annotated against IMGT germline references using PyIR, a Python wrapper for IgBLAST v1.9. Reads were filtered out if the reads had weak V/J assignments (E-value above 1e-6), no CDR3, stop codons, out-of-frame junctions, or ambiguous translated residues. A V3J clonotype was defined by an identical inferred V gene, J gene, and CDR3 amino acid sequence. The percentage overlap between two repertoires was calculated by dividing the number of shared unique clonotypes by the size of the smaller repertoire. RTK rarefaction, the Chao1 estimator, and Recon v2.1 estimates of unobserved clonotypes were used to assess repertoire richness. Generation probabilities for all TCRbeta clonotypes obtained by the gDNA method from a handful of donors were computed using OLGA. Not all clones reach the TCRdb copy of this immuneACCESS table, which keeps in-frame sequences only. Checked studies attribute under half of the gap to unresolved V genes and leave the rest unexplained. That table gives V, J and clone size, and the DNA gave D and trimming. This sample comprises about 1 million clones, roughly 74% of them detected only once. The ten largest clonotypes hold approximately 0.5% of the sample.

Only one count was recorded for this clone. Its recognized antigen is unknown. Base quality data are lacking; no much larger clone is found one base away. What the authors observed across the whole study: The genetic and exposure-history diversity represented was limited by the small number of donors. Based on pairwise subsampling, the degree of clonotype sharing among donors was expected to be affected by sequencing depth. Compared with non-shared clonotypes, clonotypes shared by all four sorted-subset donors had higher generation probabilities. When four donors were compared, the shared fraction of clonotypes was approximately 5% for naive CD4, less than 4% for naive CD8, 2.3% for memory CD4, and around 0.4% for memory CD8. Even with the large sequencing depth, rarefaction of the sorted-subset datasets indicated that sequencing was incomplete. Estimated clonotype richness was generally larger for naive than for memory subsets. Sampling was limited to blood, and TCR repertoires in tissue likely differ from TCR repertoires in blood.

The sequence was obtained from a man aged 18 to 30 in good health. Some clones in this sample may be carry-over from other donors' samples. This chain joins TRBV10-3 to TRBJ1-1, with 10 middle bases fitting TRBD1. Specimen: memory CD4+ T cells from PBMCs. The cell subset or site label here, explained by the study, means: CD45RA-negative fraction. The DNA reads as follows: TGTGCCACGCAACCCCCGCCGGGACAGGGGTTGAACACTGAAGCTTTCTTT. It is translated as CATQPPPGQGLNTEAFF.